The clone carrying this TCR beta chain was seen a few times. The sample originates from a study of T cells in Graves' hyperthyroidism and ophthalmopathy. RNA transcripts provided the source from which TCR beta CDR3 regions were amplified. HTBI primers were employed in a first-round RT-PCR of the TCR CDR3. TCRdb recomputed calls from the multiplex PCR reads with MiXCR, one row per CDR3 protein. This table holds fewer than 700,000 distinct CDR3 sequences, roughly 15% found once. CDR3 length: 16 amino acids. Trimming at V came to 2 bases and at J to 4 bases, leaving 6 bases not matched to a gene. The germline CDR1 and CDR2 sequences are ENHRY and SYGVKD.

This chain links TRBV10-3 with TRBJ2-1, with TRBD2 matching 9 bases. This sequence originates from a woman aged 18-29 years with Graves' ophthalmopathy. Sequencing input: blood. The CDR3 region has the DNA TGTGCCATCAGTGAGGAACCTAGCGGGGTATACAATGAGCAGTTCTTC. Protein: CAISEEPSGVYNEQFF.